This is a list of T cell receptor beta chains from one sample in a study of blood T cell repertoires in COVID-19. Repertoires were generated with immunoSEQ multiplex PCR, while TCRdb's copy carries only in-frame clones and drops some. Here the sample spans around 160,000 clones, about 83% being singletons. The material sequenced was peripheral blood. These receptors were taken from a woman in her seventies with COVID-19, enrolled during active disease. Both conserved end residues are part of each CDR3. D genes are given only for firm matches. Size values are once, few and many counts, or a class for expanded clones, and some rows have none.

cdr3_length,d_call,clone_size,v_call,j_call,cdr3_nt,cdr3_aa
14,.,.,TRBV11-2,TRBJ1-3,TGTGCCAGCAGCGCGGACAGCTCTGGAAACACCATATATTTT,CASSADSSGNTIYF
13,.,.,TRBV12-3/TRBV12-4,TRBJ1-5,TGTGCCAGCAGCACAGGAGAGAATCAGCCCCAGCATTTT,CASSTGENQPQHF
15,TRBD2,once,TRBV28,TRBJ2-1,TGTGCCAGCAGTACCATAGCGGGGGGGCTCAATGAGCAGTTCTTC,CASSTIAGGLNEQFF
15,TRBD1,.,TRBV10-3,TRBJ1-2,TGTGCCATCAGTGAGTCGACAGGGAATAACTATGGCTACACCTTC,CAISESTGNNYGYTF
14,.,.,TRBV6-5,TRBJ1-2,TGTGCCAGCAGTTACTCTCCCGGACAGCTCGGCTACACCTTC,CASSYSPGQLGYTF
14,.,few,TRBV11-2,TRBJ1-4,TGTGCCAGCAGCTTTGACAGGATAAATGAAAAACTGTTTTTT,CASSFDRINEKLFF
11,.,few,TRBV6-5,TRBJ1-2,TGTGCCAGCACAAACAGTCGTGGCTACACCTTC,CASTNSRGYTF
13,.,.,TRBV11-2,TRBJ2-7,TGTGCCAGCACTGATACGCGGAAGAATGAGCAGTACTTC,CASTDTRKNEQYF
13,.,.,TRBV11-2,TRBJ1-1,TGTGCCAGCAGCTTAGGGGCAGCTGCTGAAGCTTTCTTT,CASSLGAAAEAFF
13,.,.,TRBV6-5,TRBJ2-5,TGTGCCAGCAGCCGGGACAAACAAGAGACCCAGTACTTC,CASSRDKQETQYF
13,.,.,TRBV27,TRBJ1-2,TGTGCCAGCAGTTTAGCAGCGGGGGGTGGCTACACCTTC,CASSLAAGGGYTF
14,.,.,TRBV3-1/TRBV3-2,TRBJ2-7,TGTGCCAGCAGCCAAGCGCAGGGATGGAACGAGCAGTACTTC,CASSQAQGWNEQYF
12,.,.,TRBV30,TRBJ1-4,TGTGGAGTACTAAAGGAGTCTGAAAAACTGTTTTTT,CGVLKESEKLFF
14,TRBD1,.,TRBV10-3,TRBJ2-5,TGTGCCATCAGTGTGGGACAGCTACAAGAGACCCAGTACTTC,CAISVGQLQETQYF
15,.,.,TRBV14,TRBJ2-1,TGTGCCAGCAGCCCGGTCGGGACAACCTACAATGAGCAGTTCTTC,CASSPVGTTYNEQFF
12,.,.,TRBV18,TRBJ2-5,TGTGCCAGCTCATCCAATGAGGAGACCCAGTACTTC,CASSSNEETQYF
14,.,.,TRBV5-1,TRBJ2-3,TGCGCCAGCAGCTTCATAGAGGGCACAGATACGCAGTATTTT,CASSFIEGTDTQYF
14,TRBD1,.,TRBV5-6,TRBJ1-2,TGTGCCAGCAGCCGGACAGGGGTCCCCTATGGCTACACCTTC,CASSRTGVPYGYTF
17,TRBD1,.,TRBV18,TRBJ2-2,TGTGCCAGCTCACAACGACATGACAGGGGGGGCACCGGGGAGCTGTTTTTT,CASSQRHDRGGTGELFF
15,TRBD1,.,TRBV4-2,TRBJ2-2,TGTGCCAGCAGCCGAGCTAGGGGGCAAGTCGGGGAGCTGTTTTTT,CASSRARGQVGELFF
16,TRBD2,.,TRBV5-6,TRBJ2-7,TGTGCCAGCAGCCCGGTCGGGGGGGAGAGCTCCTACGAGCAGTACTTC,CASSPVGGESSYEQYF
13,TRBD1,.,TRBV19,TRBJ1-2,TGTGCCAGTAGCGACAGGGGGAAAGGAGGCTACACCTTC,CASSDRGKGGYTF
12,.,.,TRBV6-1,TRBJ1-4,TGTGCCAGCAGTGACCCGGGTGAAAAACTGTTTTTT,CASSDPGEKLFF
17,TRBD2,.,TRBV5-1,TRBJ2-5,TGCGCCAGCAGCTTGGCGGCTAGCGGGGGGGCCAAAGAGACCCAGTACTTC,CASSLAASGGAKETQYF
19,.,.,TRBV4-1,TRBJ1-4,TGCGCCAGCAGCTTTGGGGTTGGGAACAGGATTGCGACTAATGAAAAACTGTTTTTT,CASSFGVGNRIATNEKLFF
14,.,.,TRBV18,TRBJ1-2,TGTGCCAGCTCACCAGCAAGAGGCGACTATGGCTACACCTTC,CASSPARGDYGYTF
15,TRBD1,.,TRBV2,TRBJ2-7,TGTGCCAGCGGCCCTCCGGGACAGGGGGCCGGCGAGCAGTACTTC,CASGPPGQGAGEQYF
12,.,.,TRBV18,TRBJ1-2,TGTGCCAGCTTCGGACAGAGAGATGGCTACACCTTC,CASFGQRDGYTF
14,.,.,TRBV28,TRBJ1-2,TGTGCCAGCAGTTTAGCTACAGGGTTCTATGGCTACACCTTC,CASSLATGFYGYTF
15,TRBD2,.,TRBV7-9,TRBJ2-5,TGTGCCAGCAGCGAGGCGGGGGGACTCCAAGAGACCCAGTACTTC,CASSEAGGLQETQYF
16,TRBD2,.,TRBV6-4,TRBJ2-1,TGTGCCAGCAGTGAGGCGGGGGGGCCCTCCTACAATGAGCAGTTCTTC,CASSEAGGPSYNEQFF
14,TRBD2,.,TRBV9,TRBJ2-3,TGTGCCAGCACCCGGGGACTAGCGGTAGATACGCAGTATTTT,CASTRGLAVDTQYF
15,.,once,TRBV5-1,TRBJ1-6,TGCGCCAGCAGCTTGGTGGGACTGCATAATTCACCCCTCCACTTT,CASSLVGLHNSPLHF
15,TRBD2,.,TRBV5-1,TRBJ2-5,TGCGCCAGCAGCGCCACAACTAGCGGGGGGGAGACCCAGTACTTC,CASSATTSGGETQYF
16,TRBD2,.,TRBV30,TRBJ2-3,TGTGCCTGGAGTCTCCCCCGGGGGGGCCGGACAGATACGCAGTATTTT,CAWSLPRGGRTDTQYF
15,.,.,TRBV19,TRBJ1-2,TGTGCCAGTAGCATGCTGGGGCAGGGGAAAAGTGGCTACACCTTC,CASSMLGQGKSGYTF
14,.,.,TRBV5-6,TRBJ2-7,TGTGCCAGCAGCTTGGTAGGGAGGGGGTACGAGCAGTACTTC,CASSLVGRGYEQYF
13,TRBD1,.,TRBV4-1,TRBJ1-1,TGCGCCAGCCGGGACAGCGTGAACACTGAAGCTTTCTTT,CASRDSVNTEAFF
14,.,.,TRBV6-2/TRBV6-3,TRBJ1-2,TGTGCCAGCAGTTCAACCGGGACTCGGGATGGCTACACCTTC,CASSSTGTRDGYTF
14,TRBD1,.,TRBV5-1,TRBJ1-3,TGCGCCAGCAGCGCCGGGACAGGAGGAAACACCATATATTTT,CASSAGTGGNTIYF
14,TRBD2,.,TRBV7-9,TRBJ2-1,TGTGCCAGCAGCTTTTGGGGGGGTGACAATGAGCAGTTCTTC,CASSFWGGDNEQFF
14,.,.,TRBV2,TRBJ1-5,TGTGCCAGCAACAGGGAAGATAGCAATCAGCCCCAGCATTTT,CASNREDSNQPQHF
13,.,few,TRBV6-5,TRBJ1-5,TGTGCCAGCGGCCCGCGGGGAGATCAGCCCCAGCATTTT,CASGPRGDQPQHF
14,.,.,TRBV6-5,TRBJ1-3,TGTGCCAGCAGTTACGGGCCTGGGGGGAACACCATATATTTT,CASSYGPGGNTIYF
12,TRBD1,few,TRBV19,TRBJ1-1,TGTGCCAATAACCCAGGGGGCGCGGGAGCTTTCTTT,CANNPGGAGAFF
16,TRBD2,.,TRBV10-3,TRBJ2-2,TGTGCCATCAGTCCAGCGGGGCGATTGAACACCGGGGAGCTGTTTTTT,CAISPAGRLNTGELFF
17,.,.,TRBV18,TRBJ1-2,TGTGCCAGCTCGGCATGGACCCTAAGGTCAGGGCCTTATGGCTACACCTTC,CASSAWTLRSGPYGYTF
15,.,.,TRBV6-6,TRBJ2-3,TGTGCCAGCAGTAAGCCGGGGGTCGGCACAGATACGCAGTATTTT,CASSKPGVGTDTQYF
15,.,.,TRBV28,TRBJ1-3,TGTGCCAGCAGTGTCAGTGAAAGCTCTGGAAACACCATATATTTT,CASSVSESSGNTIYF
12,.,.,TRBV12-3/TRBV12-4,TRBJ2-7,TGTGCCAGCAGTTTATCAGCGCTGGAGCAGTACTTC,CASSLSALEQYF
18,TRBD1,few,TRBV4-2,TRBJ2-7,TGTGCCAGCAGCCAAGAGGGGGCGGGGACAGGGGACTTTTACGAGCAGTACTTC,CASSQEGAGTGDFYEQYF
15,TRBD1,.,TRBV19,TRBJ1-5,TGTGCCAGTACCTCGGGACAGTACAGCAATCAGCCCCAGCATTTT,CASTSGQYSNQPQHF
17,TRBD2,.,TRBV3-1/TRBV3-2,TRBJ2-1,TGTGCCAGCAGCCAAGATCCCAGCGGGGGGGCCGCAGATGAGCAGTTCTTC,CASSQDPSGGAADEQFF
16,.,few,TRBV5-1,TRBJ2-1,TGCGCCAGCAGTTTGTCCGCGGGACAGCGATACAATGAGCAGTTCTTC,CASSLSAGQRYNEQFF
15,.,.,TRBV19,TRBJ1-1,TGTGCCAGTAGGTCCGAGAAATGGTCGAACACTGAAGCTTTCTTT,CASRSEKWSNTEAFF
16,.,.,TRBV6-1,TRBJ2-6,TGTGCCAGCAGTGTCGAGGCCACCTCTGGGGCCAACGTCCTGACTTTC,CASSVEATSGANVLTF
13,.,.,TRBV5-6,TRBJ1-1,TGTGCCAGCAGCTCGTACGTTCAGGGTGAAGCTTTCTTT,CASSSYVQGEAFF